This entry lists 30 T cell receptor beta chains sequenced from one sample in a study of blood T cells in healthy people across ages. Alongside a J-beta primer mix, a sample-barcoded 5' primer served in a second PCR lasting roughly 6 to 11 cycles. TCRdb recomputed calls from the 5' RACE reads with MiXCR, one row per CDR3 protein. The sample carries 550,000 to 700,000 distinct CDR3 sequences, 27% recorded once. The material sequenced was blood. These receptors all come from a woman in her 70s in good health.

CDR3 nucleotide sequence: TGTGCCAGCAGCGGGGAACGGGGAAACACCATATATTTT. Protein product: CASSGERGNTIYF. V gene TRBV7-2 combines with J gene TRBJ1-3, with D unclear. V shed 5 bases and J shed 4 bases, with 9 bases lying between them. Germline V gene lookup returns CDR1 SGHTA and CDR2 FQGNSA. This CDR3 region has 13 residues.

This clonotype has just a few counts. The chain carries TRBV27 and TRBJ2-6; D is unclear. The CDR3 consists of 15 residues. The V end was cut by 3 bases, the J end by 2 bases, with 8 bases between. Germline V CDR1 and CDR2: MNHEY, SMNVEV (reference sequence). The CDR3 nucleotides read TGTGCCAGCAGTTTCATGAGTGCTGGGGCCAACGTCCTGACTTTC. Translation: CASSFMSAGANVLTF.

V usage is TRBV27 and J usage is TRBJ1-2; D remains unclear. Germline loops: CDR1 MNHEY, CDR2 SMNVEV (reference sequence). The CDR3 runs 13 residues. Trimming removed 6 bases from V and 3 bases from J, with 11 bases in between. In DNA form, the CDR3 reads TGTGCCAGCAGGTCCACTAGGGACTATGGCTACACCTTC. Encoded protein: CASRSTRDYGYTF.

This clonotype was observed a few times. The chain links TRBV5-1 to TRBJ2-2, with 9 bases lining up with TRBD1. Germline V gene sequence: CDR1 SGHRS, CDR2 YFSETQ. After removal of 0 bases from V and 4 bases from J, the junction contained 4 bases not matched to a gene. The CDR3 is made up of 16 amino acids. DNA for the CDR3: TGCGCCAGCAGCTTGGCTGGGACAGGGTTCACCGGGGAGCTGTTTTTT. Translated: CASSLAGTGFTGELFF.

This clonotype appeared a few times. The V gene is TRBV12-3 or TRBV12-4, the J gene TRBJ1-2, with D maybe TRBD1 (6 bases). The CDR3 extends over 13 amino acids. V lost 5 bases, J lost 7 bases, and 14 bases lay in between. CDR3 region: CASSVQGSGGYTF. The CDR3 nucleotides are TGTGCCAGCAGTGTTCAGGGGTCAGGTGGCTACACCTTC.

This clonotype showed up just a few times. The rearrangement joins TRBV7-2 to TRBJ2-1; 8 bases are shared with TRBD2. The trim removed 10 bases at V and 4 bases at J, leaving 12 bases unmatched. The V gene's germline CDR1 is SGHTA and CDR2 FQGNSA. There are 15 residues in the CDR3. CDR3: CATQIERGRYNEQFF. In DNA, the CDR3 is TGTGCCACCCAGATCGAGCGGGGGCGATACAATGAGCAGTTCTTC.

The CDR3 DNA reads TGCAGTGCTAGGGTGTCAGGCATTAGTGAAGCTTTCTTT. This gives the protein CSARVSGISEAFF. The V gene is TRBV20-1, the J gene TRBJ1-1; D is undetermined. The V gene's germline CDR1 is DFQATT and CDR2 SNEGSKA (reference sequence). V was trimmed by 3 bases and J by 7 bases, leaving 15 bases between them. The CDR3 totals 13 residues.

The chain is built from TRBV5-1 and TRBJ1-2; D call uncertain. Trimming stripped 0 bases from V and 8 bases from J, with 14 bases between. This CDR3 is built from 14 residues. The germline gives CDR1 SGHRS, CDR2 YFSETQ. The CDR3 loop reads CASSLVGGVQGYTF. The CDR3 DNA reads TGCGCCAGCAGCTTGGTCGGTGGAGTCCAGGGCTACACCTTC.

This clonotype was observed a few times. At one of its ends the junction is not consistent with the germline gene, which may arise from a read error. The chain's CDR3 is CAGRFAVSGTWSEKLFF. In nucleotides, the CDR3 is TGCGCCGGCAGATTCGCGGTCAGCGGGACGTGGTCTGAAAAACTGTTTTTT. J is TRBJ1-4 and V is TRBV5-1; D may be TRBD1 (5 bases). Looked up from germline, CDR1 is SGHRS and CDR2 is YFSETQ. CDR3 length: 17 residues.

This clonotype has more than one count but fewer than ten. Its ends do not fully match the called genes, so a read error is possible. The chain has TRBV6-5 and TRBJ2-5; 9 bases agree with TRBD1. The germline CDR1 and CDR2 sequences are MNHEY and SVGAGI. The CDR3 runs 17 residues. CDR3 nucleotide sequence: TGTGCCAGCAGTTACCCTACCGGGACAGGGCCCCAAGGGACCCAGTACTTC. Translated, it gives CASSYPTGTGPQGTQYF.

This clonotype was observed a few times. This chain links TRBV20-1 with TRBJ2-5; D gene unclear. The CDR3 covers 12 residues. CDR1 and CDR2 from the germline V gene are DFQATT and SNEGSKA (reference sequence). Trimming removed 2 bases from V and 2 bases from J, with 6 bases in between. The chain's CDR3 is CSARRLQETQYF. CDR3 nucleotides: TGCAGTGCTAGAAGACTGCAAGAGACCCAGTACTTC.

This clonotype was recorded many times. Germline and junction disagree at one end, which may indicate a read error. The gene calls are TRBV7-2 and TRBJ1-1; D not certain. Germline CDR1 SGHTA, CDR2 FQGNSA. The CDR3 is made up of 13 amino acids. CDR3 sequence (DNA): TGCGCCAGCAGCTTATCGAGGGACACTGAAGCTTTCTTT. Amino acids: CASSLSRDTEAFF.

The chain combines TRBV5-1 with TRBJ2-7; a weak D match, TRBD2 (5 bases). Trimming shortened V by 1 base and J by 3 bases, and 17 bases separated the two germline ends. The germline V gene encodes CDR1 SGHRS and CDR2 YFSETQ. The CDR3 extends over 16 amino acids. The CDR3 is CASSLSTSRGDYEQYF. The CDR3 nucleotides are TGCGCCAGCAGCTTGTCTACTAGTCGTGGGGACTACGAGCAGTACTTC.

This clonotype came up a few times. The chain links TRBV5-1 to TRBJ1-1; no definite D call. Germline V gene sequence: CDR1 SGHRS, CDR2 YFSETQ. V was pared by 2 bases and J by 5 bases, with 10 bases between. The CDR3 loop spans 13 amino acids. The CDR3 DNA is TGCGCCAGCAGCTTCGAAGGGCGAACTGAAGCTTTCTTT. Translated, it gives CASSFEGRTEAFF.

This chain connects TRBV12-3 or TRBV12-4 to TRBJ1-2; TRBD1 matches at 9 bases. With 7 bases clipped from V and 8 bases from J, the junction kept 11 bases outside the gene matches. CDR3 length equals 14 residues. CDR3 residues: CASTRGQGIYGYTF. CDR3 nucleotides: TGTGCCAGCACCAGGGGACAGGGCATTTACGGCTACACCTTC.

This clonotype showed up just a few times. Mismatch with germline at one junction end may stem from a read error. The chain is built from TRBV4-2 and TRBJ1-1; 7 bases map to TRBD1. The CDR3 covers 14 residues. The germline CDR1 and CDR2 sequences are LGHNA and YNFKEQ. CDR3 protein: CASSLNLDREEAFF. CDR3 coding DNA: TGTGCCAGCAGCCTAAATTTAGACAGGGAAGAAGCCTTCTTT.

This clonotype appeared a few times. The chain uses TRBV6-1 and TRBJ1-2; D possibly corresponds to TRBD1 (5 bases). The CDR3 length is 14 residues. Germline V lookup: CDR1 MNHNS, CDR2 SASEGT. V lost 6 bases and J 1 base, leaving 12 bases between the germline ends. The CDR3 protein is CASRLPGLNYGYTF. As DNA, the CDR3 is TGTGCCAGCAGGCTCCCGGGACTTAACTATGGCTACACCTTC.

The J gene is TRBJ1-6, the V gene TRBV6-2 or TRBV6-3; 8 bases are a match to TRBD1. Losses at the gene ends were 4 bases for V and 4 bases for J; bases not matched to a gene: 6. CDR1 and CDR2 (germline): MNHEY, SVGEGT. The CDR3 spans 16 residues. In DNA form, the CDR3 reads TGTGCCAGCAGTTCCAAGACAGGGGCTTATAATTCACCCCTCCACTTT. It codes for CASSSKTGAYNSPLHF.

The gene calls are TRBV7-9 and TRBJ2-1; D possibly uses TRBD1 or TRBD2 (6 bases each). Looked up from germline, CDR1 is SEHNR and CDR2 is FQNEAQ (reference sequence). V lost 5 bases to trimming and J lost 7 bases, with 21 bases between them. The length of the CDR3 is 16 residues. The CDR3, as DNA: TGTGCCAGCAGCCGAAACAGGGAGGCGACGGGAAATGAGCAGTTCTTC. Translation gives CASSRNREATGNEQFF. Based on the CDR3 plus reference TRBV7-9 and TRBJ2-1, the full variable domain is DTGVSQNPRHKITKRGQNVTFRCDPISEHNRLYWYRQTLGQGPEFLTYFQNEAQLEKSRLLSDRFSAERPKGSFSTLEIQRTEQGDSAMYLCASSRNREATGNEQFFGPGTRLTVL.

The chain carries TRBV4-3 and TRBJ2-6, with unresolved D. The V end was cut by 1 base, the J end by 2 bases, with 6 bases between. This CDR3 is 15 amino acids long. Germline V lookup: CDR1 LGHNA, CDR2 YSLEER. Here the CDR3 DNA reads TGCGCCAGCAGCCAAGGCTTGACTGGGGCCAACGTCCTGACTTTC. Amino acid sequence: CASSQGLTGANVLTF.

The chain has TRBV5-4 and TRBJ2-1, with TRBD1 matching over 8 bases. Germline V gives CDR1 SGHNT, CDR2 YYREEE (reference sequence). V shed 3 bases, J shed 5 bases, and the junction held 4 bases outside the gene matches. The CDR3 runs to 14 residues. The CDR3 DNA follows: TGTGCCAGCAGCTCGAAGACAGGGGACAATGAGCAGTTCTTC. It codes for CASSSKTGDNEQFF.

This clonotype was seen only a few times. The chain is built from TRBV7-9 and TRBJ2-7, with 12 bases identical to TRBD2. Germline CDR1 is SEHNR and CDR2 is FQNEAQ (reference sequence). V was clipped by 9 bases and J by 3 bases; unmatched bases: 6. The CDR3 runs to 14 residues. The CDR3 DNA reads TGTGCCAGTCAACTAGCGGGGGGACTCTACGAGCAGTACTTC. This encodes CASQLAGGLYEQYF.

CDR3 sequence (DNA): TGTGCCAGCCGGAGACGGACCTACGAGCAGTACTTC. Translating it yields CASRRRTYEQYF. The V call is TRBV6-2 or TRBV6-3, the J call TRBJ2-1; D remains unclear. The end of the DNA aligns better with TRBJ2-7, so the J call may be wrong. In germline, CDR1 is MNHEY, CDR2 SVGEGT. The CDR3 covers 12 residues.

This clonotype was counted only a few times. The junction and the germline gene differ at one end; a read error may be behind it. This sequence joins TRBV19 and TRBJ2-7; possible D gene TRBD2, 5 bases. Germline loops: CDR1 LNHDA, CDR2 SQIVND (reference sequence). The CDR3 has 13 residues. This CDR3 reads CASGIPGSHEQYF. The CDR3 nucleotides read TGTGCCAGTGGTATACCGGGGTCACACGAGCAGTACTTC.

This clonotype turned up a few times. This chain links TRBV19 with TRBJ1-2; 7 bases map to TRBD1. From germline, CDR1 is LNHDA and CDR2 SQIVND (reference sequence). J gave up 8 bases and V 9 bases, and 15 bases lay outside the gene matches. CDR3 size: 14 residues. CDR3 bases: TGTGCCAGCAAAAAAGAAGGGGGCGCACGGGGCTACACCTTC. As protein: CASKKEGGARGYTF.

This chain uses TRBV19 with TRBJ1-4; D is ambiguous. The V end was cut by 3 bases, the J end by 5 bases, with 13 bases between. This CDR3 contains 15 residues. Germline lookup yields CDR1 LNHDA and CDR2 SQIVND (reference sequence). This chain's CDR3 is CASSIGSVPNEKLFF. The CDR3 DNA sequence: TGTGCCAGTAGTATCGGCTCCGTTCCAAATGAAAAACTGTTTTTT.

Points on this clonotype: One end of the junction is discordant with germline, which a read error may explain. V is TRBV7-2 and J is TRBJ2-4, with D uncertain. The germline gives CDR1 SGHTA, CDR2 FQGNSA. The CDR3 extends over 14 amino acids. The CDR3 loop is CAGSFSLAKNIQYF. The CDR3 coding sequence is TGTGCCGGCAGCTTCTCTCTAGCCAAAAACATTCAGTACTTC.

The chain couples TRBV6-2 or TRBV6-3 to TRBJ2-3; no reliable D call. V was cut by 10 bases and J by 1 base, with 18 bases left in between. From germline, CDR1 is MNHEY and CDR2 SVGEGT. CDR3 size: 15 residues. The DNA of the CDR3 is TGTGCCACCCAACGAAGGGTACGCCGCACAGATACGCAGTATTTT. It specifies CATQRRVRRTDTQYF.

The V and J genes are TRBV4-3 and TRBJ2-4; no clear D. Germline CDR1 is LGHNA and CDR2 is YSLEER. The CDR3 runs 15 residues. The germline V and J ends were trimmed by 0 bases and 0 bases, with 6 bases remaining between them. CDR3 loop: CASSQEALAKNIQYF. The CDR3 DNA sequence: TGCGCCAGCAGCCAAGAGGCCTTAGCCAAAAACATTCAGTACTTC.

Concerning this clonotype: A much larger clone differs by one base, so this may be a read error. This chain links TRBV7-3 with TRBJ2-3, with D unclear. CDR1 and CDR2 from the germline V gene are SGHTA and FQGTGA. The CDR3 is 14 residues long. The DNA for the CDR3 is TGTGCCAACAGCTTAGGTCAGAGCACAGATACGCAGTATTTT. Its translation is CANSLGQSTDTQYF.